These 31 T cell receptor beta chains were sequenced from one sample in a study of cytomegalovirus exposure and HLA in healthy donors. 60 Vbeta and 13 Jbeta primers were used in PCR. Libraries were prepared by immunoSEQ multiplex PCR; TCRdb keeps only in-frame clonotypes and omits some of them. Seen here are 30,000 to 45,000 clones, 80% to 90% observed once, and the top ten hold 9.5% to 12%. Material: PBMCs. The receptors come from a woman in her forties in good health and CMV-seropositive.

This sequence joins TRBV7-9 and TRBJ1-1; D might be TRBD1 (5 bases). CDR1 is SEHNR, CDR2 FQNEAQ, per germline (reference sequence). CDR3 length equals 13 residues. Trimming shortened V by 5 bases and J by 4 bases, and 11 bases separated the two germline ends. The CDR3 DNA sequence: TGTGCCAGCAGCCCGCTGGGGGGCACTGAAGCTTTCTTT. It specifies CASSPLGGTEAFF.

The chain joins TRBV2 to TRBJ1-1; TRBD1 matches at 8 bases. The germline V gene has CDR1 SNHLY and CDR2 FYNNEI. The CDR3 has 13 amino acids. V gave up 8 bases and J gave up 5 bases; unmatched junction bases: 7. The CDR3 sequence is CASSGQGRTEAFF. The CDR3 DNA sequence: TGTGCCAGCTCTGGACAGGGACGAACTGAAGCTTTCTTT.

V is TRBV7-8 and J is TRBJ1-1; D is ambiguous. CDR1 is SGHVS, CDR2 FQNEAQ, per germline. The length of the CDR3 is 14 residues. Deletions cut 1 base from V and 1 base from J, with 7 bases between. The CDR3 loop is CASSLVQSNTEAFF. The CDR3 DNA sequence: TGTGCCAGCAGCTTAGTACAGTCGAACACTGAAGCTTTCTTT.

The rearrangement links TRBV6-5 to TRBJ1-6, with a possible D match to TRBD1 (5 bases). CDR1 is MNHEY, CDR2 SVGAGI, per germline. The V end lost 5 bases, the J end lost 16 bases, and 18 bases lay between the germline ends. CDR3 length: 13 residues. The CDR3 DNA is TGTGCCAGCAGTGAAACTACCGGACAAGGTCTCCACTTT. Translating gives CASSETTGQGLHF.

V is TRBV19 and J is TRBJ1-2, with TRBD1 identical over 8 bases. Trimming cost V 3 bases and J 2 bases; bases outside gene matches: 2. The germline gives CDR1 LNHDA, CDR2 SQIVND (reference sequence). This CDR3 has 14 amino acids. CDR3 sequence (DNA): TGTGCCAGTAGTATTGGACAGGGCAACTATGGCTACACCTTC. Translation gives CASSIGQGNYGYTF.

The CDR3 DNA sequence: TGTGCCAGCTCACCACTAAGGACTGGCAAATACTCCTACGAGCAGTACTTC. The encoded protein is CASSPLRTGKYSYEQYF. V is TRBV18 and J is TRBJ2-5; D may be TRBD2 (5 bases). The end of the DNA fits TRBJ2-7 better, so the J call may be wrong. Germline V gene sequence: CDR1 KGHSH, CDR2 LQKENI. This CDR3 comprises 17 residues.

The chain uses TRBV6-4 and TRBJ2-1, with D perhaps matching TRBD2 (7 bases). This CDR3 spans 16 amino acids. Per the germline V gene, CDR1 is MRHNA and CDR2 is SNTAGT. V was shortened by 2 bases and J by 0 bases, with 11 bases between the two germline ends. In nucleotides, the CDR3 is TGTGCCAGCAGTGACGAGGGGGGGGCCTCCTACAATGAGCAGTTCTTC. Translation: CASSDEGGASYNEQFF.

The V call is TRBV28, the J call TRBJ2-6; D remains ambiguous. Germline CDR1 MDHEN, CDR2 SYDVKM. With 4 bases removed from V and 4 bases from J, the gap between germline ends came to 17 bases. This CDR3 has 17 amino acids. CDR3 region: CASSSTPSSSGANVLTF. CDR3 bases: TGTGCCAGCAGTTCGACACCGTCGAGCTCCGGGGCCAACGTCCTGACTTTC.

This clone was seen more than once but under ten times. This chain connects TRBV5-1 to TRBJ2-5, with D tentatively TRBD2 (5 bases). Germline V gene data show CDR1 as SGHRS and CDR2 as YFSETQ. The CDR3 is 15 residues long. The V end lost 1 base, the J end lost 3 bases, and 13 bases lay between the germline ends. The CDR3 protein is CASSLSPGFEETQYF. The CDR3 region has the DNA TGCGCCAGCAGCTTGTCTCCGGGGTTTGAAGAGACCCAGTACTTC.

Only one count was recorded for this clone. This chain joins TRBV7-9 and TRBJ1-1; D may be TRBD1 (5 bases). The V end was cut by 2 bases, the J end by 1 base, with 11 bases between. Looked up from germline, CDR1 is SEHNR and CDR2 is FQNEAQ (reference sequence). There are 15 residues in the CDR3. As DNA, the CDR3 is TGTGCCAGCAGCTTATCTGGGGGGGAGAACACTGAAGCTTTCTTT. The encoded protein is CASSLSGGENTEAFF.

This chain connects TRBV7-2 to TRBJ2-3, with D maybe TRBD2 (7 bases). V lost 4 bases to trimming and J lost 5 bases, with 19 bases between them. The CDR3 runs to 16 residues. CDR1 and CDR2 (germline): SGHTA, FQGNSA. For the CDR3, the DNA is TGTGCCAGCAGCTCCGGAGGGGGGGGGCTGAGAGATACGCAGTATTTT. It codes for CASSSGGGGLRDTQYF.

The chain combines TRBV27 with TRBJ1-5; tentatively, D is TRBD1 (5 bases). Trimming cost V 2 bases and J 8 bases, with 13 bases left between them. The CDR3 is made up of 14 amino acids. CDR1 MNHEY and CDR2 SMNVEV come from the germline V gene (reference sequence). The CDR3: CASSLRRGREPQHF. The CDR3 nucleotides read TGTGCCAGCAGTTTAAGGAGGGGCCGGGAGCCCCAGCATTTT.

The V and J genes are TRBV7-9 and TRBJ1-1; 9 bases line up with TRBD1. Trimming removed 1 base from V and 9 bases from J; junction bases left unmatched: 9. Germline CDR1 is SEHNR and CDR2 is FQNEAQ (reference sequence). This CDR3 is built from 15 residues. CDR3 protein: CASSLVLQGAIKAFF. In nucleotides, the CDR3 is TGTGCCAGCAGCTTAGTATTACAGGGGGCAATTAAAGCTTTCTTT.

The CDR3 spells CASSLAGGKQGYMNTEAFF. Here the CDR3 DNA reads TGTGCCAGCAGCTTAGCGGGGGGGAAACAGGGTTATATGAACACTGAAGCTTTCTTT. This chain uses TRBV7-8 with TRBJ1-1, with a weak D call TRBD1 (6 bases). The CDR3 covers 19 residues. Deletions cut 0 bases from V and 0 bases from J, with 20 bases between. The germline CDR1 and CDR2 sequences are SGHVS and FQNEAQ.

The rearrangement links TRBV5-5 to TRBJ1-2, with 7 bases identical to TRBD1. Germline V gene sequence: CDR1 SGHKS, CDR2 YYEKEE (reference sequence). J was trimmed by 4 bases and V by 3 bases; bases with no gene match: 21. CDR3 length: 19 residues. The CDR3: CASSSSPDRTRLFPYGYTF. As DNA, the CDR3 is TGTGCCAGCAGCTCGTCGCCGGACAGGACGAGGCTGTTCCCCTATGGCTACACCTTC.

The gene calls are TRBV28 and TRBJ1-3; perhaps TRBD1 as D (6 bases). The V and J ends lost 2 bases and 1 base respectively, with 12 bases between them. Germline lookup yields CDR1 MDHEN and CDR2 SYDVKM. The CDR3 has 16 amino acids. Here the CDR3 DNA reads TGTGCCAGCAGTTTAGGGACATCAACGTCTGGAAACACCATATATTTT. Translation gives CASSLGTSTSGNTIYF.

The CDR3 here is CAWSSQMNTEAFF. CDR3 nucleotides: TGTGCCTGGAGTTCTCAGATGAACACTGAAGCTTTCTTT. V is TRBV30 and J is TRBJ1-1; D is ambiguous. Germline V gene sequence: CDR1 GTSNPN, CDR2 SVGIG (reference sequence). V lost 2 bases and J 0 bases, leaving 7 bases between the germline ends. The CDR3 is made up of 13 amino acids.

V usage is TRBV29-1 and J usage is TRBJ2-7, with D maybe TRBD1 (6 bases). Trimming cost V 6 bases and J 0 bases, with 9 bases left between them. CDR1 is SQVTM and CDR2 is ANQGSEA in the germline V gene. The CDR3 extends over 12 amino acids. CDR3 coding DNA: TGCAGCGTCACAGGGACCTCCTACGAGCAGTACTTC. Translated: CSVTGTSYEQYF.

The chain employs TRBV5-1 and TRBJ2-5, with 10 bases lining up with TRBD1. Germline CDR1 reads SGHRS; CDR2 reads YFSETQ. The junction had 17 bases not matched to a gene; V was cut back by 4 bases and J by 11 bases. The CDR3 spans 16 residues. Here the CDR3 reads CASSANRDRGPQEQYF. Written as DNA, the CDR3 is TGCGCCAGCAGCGCAAACCGGGACAGGGGCCCCCAGGAGCAGTACTTC. The entire variable domain, with the rest obtained from reference TRBV5-1 and TRBJ2-5, is as follows: KAGVTQTPRYLIKTRGQQVTLSCSPISGHRSVSWYQQTPGQGLQFLFEYFSETQRNKGNFPGRFSGRQFSNSRSEMNVSTLELGDSALYLCASSANRDRGPQEQYFGPGTRLLVL.

This clone was found once. The chain employs TRBV4-3 and TRBJ2-5, with 11 bases lining up with TRBD1. J was trimmed by 4 bases and V by 4 bases; bases with no gene match: 2. CDR1 is LGHNA and CDR2 is YSLEER in the germline V gene. The CDR3 runs 14 residues. The chain's CDR3 is CASSRTGGGETQYF. The CDR3 nucleotides are TGCGCCAGCAGCCGGACAGGGGGCGGAGAGACCCAGTACTTC.

The chain combines TRBV11-2 with TRBJ2-5, with a possible D match to TRBD1 (6 bases). Between the trimmed V and J ends, which lost 3 bases and 8 bases, there was a span of 16 bases. The CDR3 runs 14 residues. The V gene's germline CDR1 is SGHAT and CDR2 FQNNGV. The CDR3 loop reads CASSFLPEGGTQYF. CDR3 in DNA: TGTGCCAGCAGCTTTCTCCCCGAAGGGGGTACCCAGTACTTC. Using reference TRBV11-2 and TRBJ2-5 for the parts outside the CDR3, the full variable domain is EAGVAQSPRYKIIEKRQSVAFWCNPISGHATLYWYQQILGQGPKLLIQFQNNGVVDDSQLPKDRFSAERLKGVDSTLKIQPAKLEDSAVYLCASSFLPEGGTQYFGPGTRLLVL.

This chain connects TRBV10-3 to TRBJ2-5; 9 nucleotides align to TRBD2. The length of the CDR3 is 13 residues. V shed 10 bases, J shed 2 bases, and the junction held 5 bases outside the gene matches. Germline assignment: CDR1 ENHRY and CDR2 SYGVKD. The DNA of the CDR3 is TGTGCCAGCGCGGGGGGGCAACAAGAGACCCAGTACTTC. The encoded protein is CASAGGQQETQYF.

The gene calls are TRBV6-5 and TRBJ1-2; D might be TRBD1 (5 bases). Trimming cost V 3 bases and J 4 bases, with 15 bases left between them. This CDR3 spans 15 amino acids. CDR1 is MNHEY and CDR2 is SVGAGI in the germline V gene. CDR3 sequence: CASSYSQAGTYGYTF. In DNA form, the CDR3 reads TGTGCCAGCAGTTATTCCCAGGCGGGGACCTATGGCTACACCTTC.

V usage is TRBV19 and J usage is TRBJ2-3, with 7 bases that match TRBD1. The CDR3 consists of 16 residues. Germline V gene data show CDR1 as LNHDA and CDR2 as SQIVND (reference sequence). The ends lost 4 bases at V and 2 bases at J; junction bases unmatched: 9. CDR3 in DNA: TGTGCCAGTAGTAACTCCCCGGGACAGACCACAGATACGCAGTATTTT. Protein product: CASSNSPGQTTDTQYF. The full variable domain, its missing parts supplied by reference TRBV19 and TRBJ2-3, is DGGITQSPKYLFRKEGQNVTLSCEQNLNHDAMYWYRQDPGQGLRLIYYSQIVNDFQKGDIAEGYSVSREKKESFPLTVTSAQKNPTAFYLCASSNSPGQTTDTQYFGPGTRLTVL.

The chain links TRBV4-1 to TRBJ2-7; tentative D call: TRBD2 (6 bases). The ends were cut back, 5 bases at V and 6 bases at J, with 23 bases in the middle. CDR1 and CDR2 (germline): MGHRA, YSYEKL. This CDR3 is 16 amino acids long. The CDR3 nucleotides are TGCGCCAGCAGCGATCTAGTCCGGGACTCCAACCGCGAGCAGTACTTC. Its translation: CASSDLVRDSNREQYF.

V usage is TRBV27 and J usage is TRBJ2-1, with D hard to call. This CDR3 is 14 amino acids long. The germline gives CDR1 MNHEY, CDR2 SMNVEV (reference sequence). The V end lost 5 bases, the J end lost 0 bases, and 8 bases lay between the germline ends. The CDR3 DNA is TGTGCCAGCAGTAGCTTACGCTCCTACAATGAGCAGTTCTTC. This codes for CASSSLRSYNEQFF.

The chain is built from TRBV7-3 and TRBJ2-2; 11 positions match TRBD1. V dropped 2 bases and J dropped 6; count of bases not matched to a gene: 5. The CDR3 extends over 16 amino acids. In germline, CDR1 is SGHTA, CDR2 FQGTGA. The CDR3 DNA reads as TGTGCCAGCAGCTTATTTCCGGGACAGGGGGCCGGGGAGCTGTTTTTT. The encoded protein is CASSLFPGQGAGELFF. Full variable domain (outside the CDR3, taken from reference TRBV7-3 and TRBJ2-2): GAGVSQTPSNKVTEKGKYVELRCDPISGHTALYWYRQSLGQGPEFLIYFQGTGAADDSGLPNDRFFAVRPEGSVSTLKIQRTERGDSAVYLCASSLFPGQGAGELFFGEGSRLTVL.

This sequence joins TRBV27 and TRBJ1-1; D remains unclear. The CDR3 consists of 13 residues. CDR1 and CDR2 from the germline V gene are MNHEY and SMNVEV (reference sequence). V shed 7 bases and J shed 11 bases, with 20 bases lying between them. CDR3 DNA sequence: TGTGCCAGCACTTCTCTGTCGAGAAAGCGGGCTTTCTTT. It translates to CASTSLSRKRAFF.

The chain carries TRBV5-6 and TRBJ2-3; the D gene is possibly TRBD1 (5 bases). The germline V gene encodes CDR1 SGHDT and CDR2 YYEEEE. V dropped 7 bases and J dropped 0 bases, with 12 bases sitting between them. CDR3 length: 14 residues. CDR3 bases: TGTGCCAGCCGTCAGGGTCCCAGCACAGATACGCAGTATTTT. As protein: CASRQGPSTDTQYF.

The J gene is TRBJ2-1, the V gene TRBV11-3; 9 bases match TRBD2. The germline V gene has CDR1 SGHNT and CDR2 YENEEA. Trimming at V came to 5 bases and at J to 6 bases, leaving 8 bases not matched to a gene. CDR3 length equals 15 residues. The CDR3 spells CASSPLAGGLNEQFF. The CDR3 coding sequence is TGTGCCAGCAGCCCTTTGGCGGGGGGGCTCAATGAGCAGTTCTTC.

The chain links TRBV7-8 to TRBJ2-3; 8 nucleotides agree with TRBD2. Trimming at V came to 0 bases and at J to 9 bases, leaving 17 bases not matched to a gene. The CDR3 sequence is 18 residues long. Germline CDR1 is SGHVS and CDR2 is FQNEAQ. The CDR3 DNA reads as TGTGCCAGCAGCTTAGCGCAAATGTGGGTCACCCGGGGGGGGACGCAGTATTTT. It yields the protein CASSLAQMWVTRGGTQYF.